This record looks at one T cell receptor (beta chain) sequence and its context. Its antigen is currently not known. The input lacks base qualities; no much larger clone sits a single base away. The trial excluded patients who had a history of autoimmune disease or who were on systemic immunosuppression. Peripheral blood for TCR sequencing was drawn from every dose cohort at baseline, at cycle 4 day 1 and at cycle 7 day 1. The samples were drawn from a first-in-human, open-label, multicenter phase I dose-escalation trial of ivuxolimab. The trial enrolled adults with locally advanced or metastatic head and neck squamous cell, hepatocellular, melanoma or renal cell carcinoma. Before TCR sequencing, CD4+ T cells and CD8+ T cells were sorted from peripheral blood as separate populations. These data belong to a study of OX40 agonist ivuxolimab in advanced cancers. Background for the entire study: The costimulatory receptor OX40 (CD134) was targeted by ivuxolimab, a fully human IgG2 agonistic monoclonal antibody. Of the 50 to 55 patients in dose escalation, some 20 had hepatocellular carcinoma, some 15 had melanoma, 9 had renal cell carcinoma and 9 had head and neck cancer. The purpose of peripheral TCRbeta sequencing was to test whether ivuxolimab changed TCR sequence diversity and led to clonal T-cell expansion. In the dose-escalation cohort, 70% to 85% of patients were male, and the mean age was about 55 years, with a range of about 23 to 90. Intravenous ivuxolimab was administered to patients every 2 weeks at six dose levels: 0.01, 0.1, 0.3, 1.5, 3 and 10 mg/kg. Partial responses occurred in three dose-escalation patients: two with cutaneous melanoma and one with hepatocellular carcinoma. Patients were allowed to have had prior anti-PD-1, anti-PD-L1 or anti-CTLA-4 therapy, and approximately 40% of the dose-escalation patients had been treated with checkpoint inhibitors. The monotherapy dose-escalation portion (N ≈ 50 patients) of the phase I ivuxolimab trial is reported in the paper.

Results the study describes overall, beyond this receptor: After ivuxolimab, expanded clones were on average more numerous among CD8+ T cells than among CD4+ T cells. In the 0.1-3.0 mg/kg groups, partial responders were among the patients with the lowest normalized peripheral clonal expansion, particularly in CD8+ T cells. Low levels of normalized T-cell clonal expansion were also seen in some patients who did not respond. At doses from 0.1 to 3.0 mg/kg, clonal expansion was seen in both CD4+ and CD8+ blood T cells between baseline and week 6. The antigen specificity of the clonally expanded peripheral T cells was not determined.

V is cut by 3 bases and J by 12 bases, and the space between the germline ends is 17 bases. In the germline V gene, CDR1 corresponds to SNHLY and CDR2 to FYNNEI. Spanning cysteine to phenylalanine, the CDR3 consists of 13 amino acids. The sequence is cut down to CDR3 DNA, 39 bases in frame from base 1. For sequencing of the TCRbeta CDR3 region, genomic DNA was extracted from the sorted cells. The immunoSEQ Assay was used for sequencing of TCRbeta CDR3 regions. Held by TCRdb, this immuneACCESS table contains in-frame sequences only and omits some clones. Under half of the omission traces to an unresolved V gene where checked; the cause of the rest is unknown. For this sample there are tens of thousands of clones; nearly 90% appear just once. Of the sample, approximately 0.35% falls within the top ten clones.

This material consisted of CD4+ or CD8+ T cells sorted from blood, taken in a trial of the OX40 agonist ivuxolimab. The rearranged segments are TRBV2 and TRBJ1-1; a weak D assignment points to TRBD1 (6 bases agree). The origin of this receptor is an adult with an advanced solid tumor such as melanoma, head and neck, liver or kidney cancer. For the CDR3, the sequence is CASSEGAGITSFF. The nucleotide sequence reads TGTGCCAGCAGTGAGGGGGCGGGGATCACGTCTTTCTTT.